Given below is one TCR beta chain in context. The data were obtained in a study of blood T cell repertoires in COVID-19. The wider study: T cells, B-cell-depleted T cells, or PBMCs provided the cDNA or gDNA that served as material.

V lost 6 bases, J lost 5 bases, and 11 bases lay in between. This CDR3 is built from 13 residues. The data were produced by immunoSEQ multiplex PCR, yet TCRdb's version contains in-frame clones alone and is incomplete. The repertoire holds around 460,000 clones, with over 85% as singletons. This TCR was recovered from a young man with COVID-19, enrolled during active disease. The J gene is TRBJ2-4, the V gene TRBV12-3 or TRBV12-4, with TRBD2 as a possible D gene (7 bases). Sequencing input: peripheral blood. This CDR3 reads CASRGGAENIQYF. CDR3 sequence (DNA): TGTGCCAGCAGGGGGGGGGCAGAAAACATTCAGTACTTC.